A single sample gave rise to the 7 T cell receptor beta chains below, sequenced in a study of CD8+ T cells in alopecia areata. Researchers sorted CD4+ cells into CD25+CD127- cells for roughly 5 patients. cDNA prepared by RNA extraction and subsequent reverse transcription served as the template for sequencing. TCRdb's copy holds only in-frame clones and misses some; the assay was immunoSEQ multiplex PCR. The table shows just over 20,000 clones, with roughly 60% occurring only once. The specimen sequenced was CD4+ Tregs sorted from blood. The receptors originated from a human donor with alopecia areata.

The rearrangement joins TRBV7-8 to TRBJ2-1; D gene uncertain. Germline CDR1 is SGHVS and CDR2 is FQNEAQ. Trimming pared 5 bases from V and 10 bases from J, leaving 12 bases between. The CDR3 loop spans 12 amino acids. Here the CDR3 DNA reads TGTGCCAGCAGCCTCCGGCATTCGGAGCAGTTCTTC. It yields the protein CASSLRHSEQFF.

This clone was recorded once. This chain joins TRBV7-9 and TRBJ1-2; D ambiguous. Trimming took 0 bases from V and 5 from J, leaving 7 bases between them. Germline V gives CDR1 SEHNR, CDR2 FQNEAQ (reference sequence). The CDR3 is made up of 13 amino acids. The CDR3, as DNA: TGTGCCAGCAGCTTAGCGGGCGTATATGGCTACACCTTC. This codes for CASSLAGVYGYTF.

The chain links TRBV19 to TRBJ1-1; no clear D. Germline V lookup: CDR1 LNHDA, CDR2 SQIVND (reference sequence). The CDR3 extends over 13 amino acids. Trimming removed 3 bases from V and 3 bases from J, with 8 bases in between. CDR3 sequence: CASSIGQHTEAFF. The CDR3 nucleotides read TGTGCCAGTAGTATCGGGCAGCACACTGAAGCTTTCTTT.

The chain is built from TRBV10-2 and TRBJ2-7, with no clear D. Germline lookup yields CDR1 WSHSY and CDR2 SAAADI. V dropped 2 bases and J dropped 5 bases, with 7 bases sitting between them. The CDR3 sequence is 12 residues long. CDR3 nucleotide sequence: TGCGCCAGCAGTGAGATGGGGAACGAGCAGTACTTC. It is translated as CASSEMGNEQYF.

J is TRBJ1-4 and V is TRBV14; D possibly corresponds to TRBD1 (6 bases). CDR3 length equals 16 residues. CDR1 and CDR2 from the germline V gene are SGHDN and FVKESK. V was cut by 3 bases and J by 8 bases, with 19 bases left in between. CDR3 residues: CASSQPTGTRGEKLFF. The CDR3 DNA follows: TGTGCCAGCAGCCAGCCCACCGGGACAAGGGGAGAAAAACTGTTTTTT.

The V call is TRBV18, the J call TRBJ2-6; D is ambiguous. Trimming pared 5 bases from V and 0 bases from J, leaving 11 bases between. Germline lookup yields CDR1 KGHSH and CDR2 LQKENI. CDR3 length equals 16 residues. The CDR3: CASSARQISGANVLTF. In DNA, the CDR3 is TGTGCCAGCTCAGCCCGACAAATCTCTGGGGCCAACGTCCTGACTTTC.

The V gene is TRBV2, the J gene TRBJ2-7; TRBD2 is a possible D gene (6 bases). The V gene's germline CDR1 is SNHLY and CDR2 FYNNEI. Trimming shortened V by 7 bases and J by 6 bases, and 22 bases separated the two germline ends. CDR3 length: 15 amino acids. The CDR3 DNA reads TGTGCCAGCACCGCCATTCAGGATAGGGGAGGCGAGCAGTACTTC. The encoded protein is CASTAIQDRGGEQYF.